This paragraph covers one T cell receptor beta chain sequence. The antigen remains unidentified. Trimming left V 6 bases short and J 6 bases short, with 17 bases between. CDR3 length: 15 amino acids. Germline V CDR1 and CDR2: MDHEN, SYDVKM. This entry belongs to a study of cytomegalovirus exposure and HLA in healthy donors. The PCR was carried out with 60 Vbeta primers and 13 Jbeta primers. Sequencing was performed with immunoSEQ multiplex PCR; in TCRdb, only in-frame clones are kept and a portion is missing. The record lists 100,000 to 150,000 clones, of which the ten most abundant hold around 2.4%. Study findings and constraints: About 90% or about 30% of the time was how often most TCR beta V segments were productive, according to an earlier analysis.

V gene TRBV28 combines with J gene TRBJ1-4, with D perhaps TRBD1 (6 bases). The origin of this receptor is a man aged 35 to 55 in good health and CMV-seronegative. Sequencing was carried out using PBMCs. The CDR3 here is CASSIRGLPYEKLFF. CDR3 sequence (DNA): TGTGCCAGCAGCATCAGGGGCCTTCCGTATGAAAAACTGTTTTTT.